One and the same sample provided the 14 T cell receptor beta chains below, sequenced in a study of T cells after yellow fever vaccination. TCRdb reanalysed the 5' RACE reads using MiXCR and keeps one entry per CDR3 protein. The data hold a few hundred thousand distinct CDR3 sequences, with around 16% observed a single time. The sequencing used PBMCs, collected less than 6 days after the first yellow fever vaccination. These receptors originate from a man between 18 and 29 years old who received the YFV17D yellow fever vaccine.

The J gene is TRBJ1-4, the V gene TRBV4-1; the D gene is possibly TRBD1 (5 bases). This CDR3 is built from 18 residues. Germline values: CDR1 MGHRA, CDR2 YSYEKL. Deletions cut 3 bases from V and 0 bases from J, with 17 bases between. CDR3 region: CASSQLMGSGATNEKLFF. The CDR3 coding sequence is TGCGCCAGCAGCCAGCTCATGGGTTCGGGGGCAACTAATGAAAAACTGTTTTTT.

The gene calls are TRBV7-9 and TRBJ2-5; 8 bases match TRBD2. Germline loops: CDR1 SEHNR, CDR2 FQNEAQ (reference sequence). The CDR3 runs 16 residues. Germline trimming cut 5 bases from V and 5 bases from J; bases unmatched to any gene: 13. CDR3 sequence reads: CASSTAGAAFGETQYF. CDR3 DNA sequence: TGTGCCAGCAGCACAGCGGGGGCAGCCTTCGGGGAGACCCAGTACTTC.

This sequence joins TRBV7-2 and TRBJ2-7, with 10 nucleotides matching TRBD1. The V gene's germline CDR1 is SGHTA and CDR2 FQGNSA. CDR3 length equals 13 residues. V lost 4 bases and J lost 10; bases outside the gene matches: 7. The chain's CDR3 is CASSSGQGREQYV. The CDR3 DNA reads as TGTGCCAGCAGCTCGGGACAGGGGAGGGAACAGTACGTC.

This clonotype was seen a handful of times. V usage is TRBV5-5 and J usage is TRBJ1-2, with 8 bases that match TRBD1. The V gene's germline CDR1 is SGHKS and CDR2 YYEKEE (reference sequence). V lost 4 bases, J lost 7 bases, and 9 bases stayed unmatched. The CDR3 extends over 14 amino acids. The CDR3 protein is CASSLTTGESGYTF. The CDR3 DNA sequence: TGTGCCAGCAGCCTAACGACAGGGGAAAGTGGCTACACCTTC.

The table lists this clonotype with a few counts. The chain combines TRBV6-6 with TRBJ2-7; tentatively, D is TRBD2 (6 bases). In germline, CDR1 is MNHNY, CDR2 SVGAGI (reference sequence). V gave up 6 bases and J gave up 2 bases, with 11 bases separating them. The CDR3 loop spans 13 amino acids. The CDR3 loop is CASSPSVPYEQYF. In DNA, the CDR3 is TGTGCCAGCAGCCCTAGCGTTCCCTACGAGCAGTACTTC.

This clonotype occurred a few times. The rearrangement joins TRBV5-1 to TRBJ2-3; TRBD2 matches 9 bases. Per the germline V gene, CDR1 is SGHRS and CDR2 is YFSETQ. Trimming took 3 bases from V and 4 from J; bases not matched to a gene: 6. The CDR3 runs 15 residues. CDR3 sequence (DNA): TGCGCCAGCAGCTCTAGCGGGGAGGGCGCAGATACGCAGTATTTT. As protein: CASSSSGEGADTQYF.

The chain links TRBV7-8 to TRBJ2-2; D ambiguous. Germline CDR1 and CDR2: SGHVS and FQNEAQ. Between the trimmed V and J ends, which lost 5 bases and 2 bases, there was a span of 12 bases. The CDR3 length is 15 residues. Here the CDR3 reads CASSAPNRNTGELFF. The CDR3 DNA reads TGTGCCAGCAGCGCACCAAACAGAAACACCGGGGAGCTGTTTTTT.

This clonotype was counted only a few times. The chain couples TRBV5-6 to TRBJ2-2; D is perhaps TRBD2 (5 bases). The germline CDR1 and CDR2 sequences are SGHDT and YYEEEE. CDR3 length: 17 residues. The V gene lost 1 base and the J gene lost 2 bases, with 15 bases spanning the gap. Written as DNA, the CDR3 is TGTGCCAGCAGCTTGTACATAGCGAAGATAAACACCGGGGAGCTGTTTTTT. This codes for CASSLYIAKINTGELFF.

The CDR3 loop reads CASSTSGTAQTYGYTF. The CDR3 DNA sequence: TGTGCCAGCAGCACCTCCGGGACTGCTCAAACCTATGGCTACACCTTC. This sequence joins TRBV21-1 and TRBJ1-2. TRBV21-1 has pseudogene status. The CDR3 consists of 16 residues.

The V gene is TRBV29-1, the J gene TRBJ2-2; the D gene is possibly TRBD2 (5 bases). The germline V gene has CDR1 SQVTM and CDR2 ANQGSEA. This CDR3 contains 15 residues. V was cut by 4 bases and J by 3 bases, with 15 bases left in between. The CDR3 sequence is CSVVHGPGYTGELFF. CDR3 sequence (DNA): TGCAGCGTTGTTCACGGCCCGGGGTACACCGGGGAGCTGTTTTTT.

The chain joins TRBV12-3 or TRBV12-4 to TRBJ2-1, with 7 bases lining up with TRBD2. V lost 3 bases, J lost 6 bases, and 11 bases stayed unmatched. The CDR3 is made up of 16 amino acids. The CDR3 nucleotides read TGTGCCAGCAGTTTGGGTCAGGGCGGGGGAGGCAATGAGCAGTTCTTC. Protein product: CASSLGQGGGGNEQFF.

In its sample, this clonotype was seen a few times. J is TRBJ2-3 and V is TRBV6-1, with TRBD1 identical over 9 bases. This CDR3 comprises 14 residues. Germline V CDR1 and CDR2: MNHNS, SASEGT. V was clipped by 6 bases and J by 6 bases; unmatched bases: 7. This chain's CDR3 is CASSNRQGGDTQYF. CDR3 nucleotides: TGTGCCAGCAGCAACCGACAGGGGGGGGATACGCAGTATTTT.

This clonotype was seen repeatedly, ten times or more. CDR3 residues: CASRRTSGSYNEQFF. CDR3 DNA sequence: TGTGCCAGCAGGCGGACTAGCGGGTCCTACAATGAGCAGTTCTTC. This chain uses TRBV12-3 or TRBV12-4 with TRBJ2-1; 11 nucleotides line up with TRBD2. CDR3 size: 15 residues. Trimming cost V 6 bases and J 1 base; bases outside gene matches: 2.

This clonotype was counted once. The chain joins TRBV2 to TRBJ2-5, with D perhaps being TRBD1 or TRBD2 (5 bases each). The V gene's germline CDR1 is SNHLY and CDR2 FYNNEI. Trimming pared 1 base from V and 5 bases from J, leaving 14 bases between. The CDR3 length is 15 residues. The DNA for the CDR3 is TGTGCCAGCAGTGAAGGGACGTATGGGACGGAGACCCAGTACTTC. Protein product: CASSEGTYGTETQYF. Full variable domain (rest looked up from reference TRBV2 and TRBJ2-5): EPEVTQTPSHQVTQMGQEVILRCVPISNHLYFYWYRQILGQKVEFLVSFYNNEISEKSEIFDDQFSVERPDGSNFTLKIRSTKLEDSAMYFCASSEGTYGTETQYFGPGTRLLVL.